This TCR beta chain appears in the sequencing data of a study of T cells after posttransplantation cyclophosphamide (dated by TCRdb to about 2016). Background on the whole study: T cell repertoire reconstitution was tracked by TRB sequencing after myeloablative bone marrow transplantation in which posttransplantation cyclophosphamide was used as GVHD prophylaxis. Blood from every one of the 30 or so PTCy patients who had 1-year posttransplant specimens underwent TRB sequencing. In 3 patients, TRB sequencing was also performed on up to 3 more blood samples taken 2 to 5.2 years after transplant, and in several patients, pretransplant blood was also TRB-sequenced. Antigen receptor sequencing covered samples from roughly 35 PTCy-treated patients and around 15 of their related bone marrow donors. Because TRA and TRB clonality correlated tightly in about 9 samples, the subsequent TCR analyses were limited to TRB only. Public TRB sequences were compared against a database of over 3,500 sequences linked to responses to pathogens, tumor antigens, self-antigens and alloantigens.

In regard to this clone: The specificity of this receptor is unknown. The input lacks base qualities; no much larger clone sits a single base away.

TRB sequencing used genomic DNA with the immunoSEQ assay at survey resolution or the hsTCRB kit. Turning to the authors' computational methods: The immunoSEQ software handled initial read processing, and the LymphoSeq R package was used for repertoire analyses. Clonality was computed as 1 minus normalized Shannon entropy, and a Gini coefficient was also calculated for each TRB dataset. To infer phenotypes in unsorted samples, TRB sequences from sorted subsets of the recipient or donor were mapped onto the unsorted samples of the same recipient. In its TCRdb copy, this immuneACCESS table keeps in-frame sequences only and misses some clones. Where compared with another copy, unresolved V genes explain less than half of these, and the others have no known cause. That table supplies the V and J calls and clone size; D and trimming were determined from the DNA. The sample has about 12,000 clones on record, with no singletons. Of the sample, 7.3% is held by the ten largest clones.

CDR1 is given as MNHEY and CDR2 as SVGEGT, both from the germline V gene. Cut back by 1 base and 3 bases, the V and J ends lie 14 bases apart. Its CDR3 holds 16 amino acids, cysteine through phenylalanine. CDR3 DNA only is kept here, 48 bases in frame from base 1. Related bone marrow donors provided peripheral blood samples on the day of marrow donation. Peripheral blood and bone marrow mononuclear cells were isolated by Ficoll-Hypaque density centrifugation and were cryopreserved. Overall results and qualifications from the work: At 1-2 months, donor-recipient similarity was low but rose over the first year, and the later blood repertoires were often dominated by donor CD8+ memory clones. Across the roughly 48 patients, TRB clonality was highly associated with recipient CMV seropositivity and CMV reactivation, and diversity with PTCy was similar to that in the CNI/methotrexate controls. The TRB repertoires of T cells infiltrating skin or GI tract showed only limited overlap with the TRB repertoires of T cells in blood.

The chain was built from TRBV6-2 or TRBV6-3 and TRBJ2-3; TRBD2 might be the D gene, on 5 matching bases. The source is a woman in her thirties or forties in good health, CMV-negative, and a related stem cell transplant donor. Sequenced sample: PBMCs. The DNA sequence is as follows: TGTGCCAGCAGTTACTTTACCTCCGGCGGGACAGATACGCAGTATTTT. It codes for CASSYFTSGGTDTQYF.